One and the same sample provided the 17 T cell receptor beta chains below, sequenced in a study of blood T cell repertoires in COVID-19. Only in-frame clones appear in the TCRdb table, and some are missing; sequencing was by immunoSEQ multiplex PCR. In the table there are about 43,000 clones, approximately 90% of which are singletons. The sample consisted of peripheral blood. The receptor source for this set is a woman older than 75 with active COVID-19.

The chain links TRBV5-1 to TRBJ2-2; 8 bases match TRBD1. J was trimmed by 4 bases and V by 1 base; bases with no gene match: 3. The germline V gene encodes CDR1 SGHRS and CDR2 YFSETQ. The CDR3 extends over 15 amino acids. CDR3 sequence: CASSLPGGGTGELFF. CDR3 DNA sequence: TGCGCCAGCAGCTTGCCAGGGGGCGGCACCGGGGAGCTGTTTTTT.

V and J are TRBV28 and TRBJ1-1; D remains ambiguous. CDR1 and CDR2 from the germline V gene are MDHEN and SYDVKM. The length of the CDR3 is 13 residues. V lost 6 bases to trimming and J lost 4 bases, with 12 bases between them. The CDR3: CASSPGSGTEAFF. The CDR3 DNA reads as TGTGCCAGCAGCCCCGGGTCCGGCACTGAAGCTTTCTTT.

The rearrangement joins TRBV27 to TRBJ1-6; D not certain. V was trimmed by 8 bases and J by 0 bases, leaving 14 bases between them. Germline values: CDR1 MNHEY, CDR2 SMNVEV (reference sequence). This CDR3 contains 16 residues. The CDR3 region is CASGQHVSSYNSPLHF. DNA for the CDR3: TGTGCCAGCGGGCAGCATGTCAGCTCCTATAATTCACCCCTCCACTTT.

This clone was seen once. The CDR3 DNA follows: TGTGCCAGCAGTTCCAACTCACAGGGAAGGGCAGAGACCCAGTACTTC. It codes for CASSSNSQGRAETQYF. V gene TRBV6-6 combines with J gene TRBJ2-5, with D perhaps TRBD1 (6 bases). The CDR3 spans 16 residues. Germline V gene lookup returns CDR1 MNHNY and CDR2 SVGAGI (reference sequence). The V and J ends lost 4 bases and 4 bases respectively, with 19 bases between them.

CDR3 bases: TGTGCCACCAGCAGAGCCGCGGATCAGCCCCAGCATTTT. Encoded protein: CATSRAADQPQHF. The chain couples TRBV15 to TRBJ1-5; D uncertain. The V gene's germline CDR1 is LNHNV and CDR2 YYDKDF (reference sequence). V lost 1 base and J 5 bases, leaving 6 bases between the germline ends. This CDR3 comprises 13 residues.

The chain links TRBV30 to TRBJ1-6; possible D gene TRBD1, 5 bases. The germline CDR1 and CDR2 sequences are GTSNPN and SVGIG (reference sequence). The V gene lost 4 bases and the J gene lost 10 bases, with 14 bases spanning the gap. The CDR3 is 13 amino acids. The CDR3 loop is CAWTGQGNSPLHF. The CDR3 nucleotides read TGTGCCTGGACAGGGCAGGGTAACTCACCCCTCCACTTT.

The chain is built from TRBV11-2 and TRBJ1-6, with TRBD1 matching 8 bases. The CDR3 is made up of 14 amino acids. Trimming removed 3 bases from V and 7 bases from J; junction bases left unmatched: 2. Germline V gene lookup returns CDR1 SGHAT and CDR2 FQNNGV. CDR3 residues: CASSFGQGNSPLHF. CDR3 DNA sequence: TGTGCCAGCAGCTTCGGACAGGGCAATTCACCCCTCCACTTT.

CDR3 nucleotide sequence: TGTGCCAGCAGCGTAGGGGGCCCAGGGAATGAGCAGTTCTTC. Amino acids: CASSVGGPGNEQFF. V gene TRBV9 combines with J gene TRBJ2-1, with D perhaps TRBD1 (5 bases). Per germline, CDR1 SGDLS and CDR2 YYNGEE. V was cut by 0 bases and J by 7 bases, with 11 bases left in between. The CDR3 is 14 amino acids.

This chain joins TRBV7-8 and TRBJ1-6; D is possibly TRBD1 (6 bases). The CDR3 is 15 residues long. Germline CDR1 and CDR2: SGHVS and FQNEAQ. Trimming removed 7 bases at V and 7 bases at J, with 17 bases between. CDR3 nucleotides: TGTGCCAGCACGGAGAACAGGGTTTCAAATTCACCCCTCCACTTT. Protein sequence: CASTENRVSNSPLHF.

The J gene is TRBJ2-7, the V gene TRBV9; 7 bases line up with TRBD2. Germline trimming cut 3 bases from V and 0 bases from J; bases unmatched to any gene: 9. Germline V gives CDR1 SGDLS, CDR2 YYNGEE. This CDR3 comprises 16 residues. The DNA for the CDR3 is TGTGCCAGCAGCGAGCAGGCTGGGGGGGGCTCCTACGAGCAGTACTTC. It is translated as CASSEQAGGGSYEQYF.

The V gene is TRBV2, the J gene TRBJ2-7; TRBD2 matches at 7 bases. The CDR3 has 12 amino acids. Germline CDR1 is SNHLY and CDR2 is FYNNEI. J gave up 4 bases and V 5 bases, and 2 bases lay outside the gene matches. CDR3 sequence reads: CASSRLAYEQYF. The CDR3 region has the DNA TGTGCCAGCAGTAGACTAGCTTACGAGCAGTACTTC.

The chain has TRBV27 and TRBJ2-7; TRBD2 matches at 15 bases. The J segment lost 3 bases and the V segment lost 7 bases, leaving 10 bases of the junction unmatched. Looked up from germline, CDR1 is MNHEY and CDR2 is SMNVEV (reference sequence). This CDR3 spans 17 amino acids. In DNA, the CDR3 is TGTGCCAGCAAACCGGGACTAGCGGGGGGCCGGGTCTACGAGCAGTACTTC. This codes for CASKPGLAGGRVYEQYF.

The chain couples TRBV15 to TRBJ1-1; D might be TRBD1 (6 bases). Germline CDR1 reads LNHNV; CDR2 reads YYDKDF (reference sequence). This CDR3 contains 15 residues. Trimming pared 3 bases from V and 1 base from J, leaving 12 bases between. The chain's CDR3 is CATSSKAGANTEAFF. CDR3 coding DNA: TGTGCCACCAGCAGTAAAGCAGGGGCGAACACTGAAGCTTTCTTT.

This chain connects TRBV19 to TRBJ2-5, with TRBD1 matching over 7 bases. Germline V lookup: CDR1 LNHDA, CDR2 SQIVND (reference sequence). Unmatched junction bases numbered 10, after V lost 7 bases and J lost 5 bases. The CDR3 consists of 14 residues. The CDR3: CASTPGQMAETQYF. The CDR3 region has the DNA TGTGCCAGTACCCCGGGACAGATGGCGGAGACCCAGTACTTC.

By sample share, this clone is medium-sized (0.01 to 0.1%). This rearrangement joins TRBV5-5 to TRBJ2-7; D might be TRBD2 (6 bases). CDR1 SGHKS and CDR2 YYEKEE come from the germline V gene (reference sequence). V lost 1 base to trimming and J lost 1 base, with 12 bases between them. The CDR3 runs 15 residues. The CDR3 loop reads CASSLSTGVSYEQYF. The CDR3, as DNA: TGTGCCAGCAGCTTGTCCACGGGAGTTTCCTACGAGCAGTACTTC.

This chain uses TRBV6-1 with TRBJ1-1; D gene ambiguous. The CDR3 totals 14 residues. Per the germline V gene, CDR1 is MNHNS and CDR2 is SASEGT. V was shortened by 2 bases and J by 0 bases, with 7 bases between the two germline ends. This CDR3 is CASSEIGLNTEAFF. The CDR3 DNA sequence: TGTGCCAGCAGTGAAATCGGGTTGAACACTGAAGCTTTCTTT.

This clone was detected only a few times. CDR3 sequence reads: CASSFGAGQVGEQYF. For the CDR3, the DNA is TGTGCCAGCAGCTTTGGGGCAGGGCAAGTGGGCGAGCAGTACTTC. This chain joins TRBV7-2 and TRBJ2-7; D possibly corresponds to TRBD1 (5 bases). CDR1 and CDR2 from the germline V gene are SGHTA and FQGNSA. With 3 bases removed from V and 6 bases from J, the gap between germline ends came to 18 bases. The CDR3 is made up of 15 amino acids.